This T cell receptor (beta chain) was observed in a study of CD8+CD57+ T cells in acquired aplastic anemia. Germline V gives CDR1 LNHDA, CDR2 SQIVND (reference sequence). This CDR3 contains 16 residues. Germline trimming cut 8 bases from V and 6 bases from J; bases unmatched to any gene: 11. Selection for sequencing was limited to patients who had shown CD8+CD57+ cell expansion by flow cytometry. Genomic DNA, the template, was used for profiling of the TCR beta VDJ and CDR3. Each CDR3 protein gets one entry after TCRdb re-called the reads with MiXCR. The table includes about 160,000 distinct CDR3 sequences, less than 60% detected once.

Sequencing was done on a sample of sorted CD4+, CD8+, or CD8+CD57+ T cells (not recorded which) from PBMCs. The receptor was derived from a human donor with aplastic anemia. The V call is TRBV19, the J call TRBJ1-5, with 12 bases lining up with TRBD1. The DNA for the CDR3 is TGTGCCAGTTCTAAACCGGGACAGGGGGCGCGTCAGCCCCAGCATTTT. Protein: CASSKPGQGARQPQHF.